This passage covers 27 T cell receptor beta chains from one sample sequenced in a study of T cells in Graves' hyperthyroidism and ophthalmopathy. RNA transcripts were the template for amplifying TCR beta CDR3 regions. Carried out on the TCR CDR3, a first-round RT-PCR used the HTBI primer set. TCRdb reprocessed the multiplex PCR reads via MiXCR and lists one record per CDR3 protein. The sample lists around 500,000 distinct CDR3 sequences, 11% to 15% occurring once. The sequenced sample was blood. The source is a woman aged 40 to 50 with Graves' hyperthyroidism.

The chain couples TRBV5-1 to TRBJ1-3; TRBD1 might be the D (6 bases). The germline gives CDR1 SGHRS, CDR2 YFSETQ. V was cut by 1 base and J by 0 bases, with 14 bases left in between. The CDR3 covers 17 residues. In nucleotides, the CDR3 is TGCGCCAGCAGCTTGTTCCAGGGGACTAGCTCTGGAAACACCATATATTTT. Translated: CASSLFQGTSSGNTIYF.

This clonotype occurred many times. The chain carries TRBV2 and TRBJ1-5, with 8 bases that match TRBD1. V was clipped by 2 bases and J by 7 bases; unmatched bases: 10. CDR3 length: 16 residues. Germline V gives CDR1 SNHLY, CDR2 FYNNEI. CDR3 nucleotide sequence: TGTGCCAGCAGTGAATTCGGACAGGGCGTGGAACAGCCCCAGCATTTT. It codes for CASSEFGQGVEQPQHF.

The chain recombines TRBV14 with TRBJ2-1; D unresolved. Trimming left V 7 bases short and J 5 bases short, with 12 bases between. Germline assignment: CDR1 SGHDN and CDR2 FVKESK. The CDR3 runs to 13 residues. The DNA of the CDR3 is TGTGCCAGCACAAGACTTTTTGACAATGAGCAGTTCTTC. It translates to CASTRLFDNEQFF.

The chain uses TRBV30 and TRBJ2-3; D may be TRBD1 (5 bases). The ends were cut back, 5 bases at V and 7 bases at J, with 13 bases in the middle. Germline V lookup: CDR1 GTSNPN, CDR2 SVGIG (reference sequence). CDR3 length equals 12 residues. In nucleotides, the CDR3 is TGTGCCTGGGGGGCCAAGCGAAATACGCAGTATTTT. Encoded protein: CAWGAKRNTQYF.

The rearrangement links TRBV15 to TRBJ2-2, with D possibly called TRBD1 or TRBD2 (5 bases each). The V end was cut by 1 base, the J end by 1 base, with 10 bases between. The CDR3 has 16 amino acids. Germline V gene lookup returns CDR1 LNHNV and CDR2 YYDKDF (reference sequence). CDR3 nucleotides: TGTGCCACCAGCAGAGGCGGGCAGGGGAACACCGGGGAGCTGTTTTTT. It codes for CATSRGGQGNTGELFF.

This clonotype was counted ten times or more. A junction end diverges from the germline sequence, so it may reflect a read error. This chain joins TRBV7-7 and TRBJ2-5; maybe TRBD2 (5 bases). The CDR3 is 15 residues long. Germline V gene lookup returns CDR1 SSHAT and CDR2 FNYEAQ (reference sequence). CDR3 coding DNA: TGTGCTAGCAGCTTAGTTGGCGGGCCTCAAGAGACCCAGTACTTC. Its protein is CASSLVGGPQETQYF.

This chain connects TRBV19 to TRBJ1-5, with D uncertain. Germline loops: CDR1 LNHDA, CDR2 SQIVND (reference sequence). The CDR3 has 15 amino acids. The V end lost 3 bases, the J end lost 6 bases, and 15 bases lay between the germline ends. The CDR3 DNA is TGTGCCAGTAGTATGGTAATCAGTCTCGGTCAGCCCCAGCATTTT. It yields the protein CASSMVISLGQPQHF.

This clonotype has ten or more counts. This chain uses TRBV12-3 or TRBV12-4 with TRBJ2-5; a possible D gene is TRBD2 (7 bases). V was clipped by 3 bases and J by 5 bases, with 19 bases between them. The CDR3 extends over 16 amino acids. CDR3 protein: CASSFTLPKGGETQYF. DNA of the CDR3: TGTGCCAGCAGTTTTACCCTTCCCAAGGGGGGGGAGACCCAGTACTTC.

In its sample, this clonotype was seen many times. The V and J genes are TRBV20-1 and TRBJ2-2, with D maybe TRBD1 (5 bases). The CDR3 is made up of 13 amino acids. Germline CDR1 and CDR2: DFQATT and SNEGSKA (reference sequence). Trimming took off 6 bases at V and 0 bases at J, with 8 bases between the two ends. DNA of the CDR3: TGCAGTGCGTCGACAGCGAACACCGGGGAGCTGTTTTTT. This gives the protein CSASTANTGELFF.

The table lists this clonotype with many counts. The rearrangement uses TRBV30 and TRBJ2-3; D gene ambiguous. V lost 7 bases and J lost 2, with 16 bases in between. The CDR3 is made up of 14 amino acids. Germline CDR1 GTSNPN, CDR2 SVGIG (reference sequence). The CDR3 reads CAFRMRLNTDTQYF. The CDR3 DNA reads TGTGCCTTCCGTATGCGGCTAAACACAGATACGCAGTATTTT.

There are a few counts of this clonotype. The chain recombines TRBV7-9 with TRBJ1-1; no reliable D call. The ends were cut back, 9 bases at V and 0 bases at J, with 17 bases in the middle. The CDR3 runs 15 residues. The germline CDR1 and CDR2 sequences are SEHNR and FQNEAQ (reference sequence). The CDR3 DNA reads TGTGCCAGAACCCCCGAGGGAGAAATGAACACTGAAGCTTTCTTT. Protein: CARTPEGEMNTEAFF. Full variable domain (outside the CDR3, taken from reference TRBV7-9 and TRBJ1-1): DTGVSQNPRHKITKRGQNVTFRCDPISEHNRLYWYRQTLGQGPEFLTYFQNEAQLEKSRLLSDRFSAERPKGSFSTLEIQRTEQGDSAMYLCARTPEGEMNTEAFFGQGTRLTVV.

In its sample, this clonotype was seen once. This rearrangement joins TRBV5-1 to TRBJ2-5; D unresolved. The germline V and J ends were trimmed by 0 bases and 10 bases, with 7 bases remaining between them. The CDR3 covers 11 residues. Germline V gives CDR1 SGHRS, CDR2 YFSETQ. The CDR3 bases are TGCGCCAGCAGCTTGGAGACGTACCAGTACTTC. It codes for CASSLETYQYF.

This clonotype was seen repeatedly, ten times or more. CDR3 nucleotides: TGCGCCAGCAGCTTGTCAACCCCGCCAGATACGCAGTATTTT. Translating it yields CASSLSTPPDTQYF. The V and J genes are TRBV5-1 and TRBJ2-3; D not certain. Germline lookup yields CDR1 SGHRS and CDR2 YFSETQ. The CDR3 is 14 residues long. The V and J ends lost 1 base and 4 bases respectively, with 10 bases between them. The full variable domain, in which reference TRBV5-1 and TRBJ2-3 provide the parts outside the CDR3, is KAGVTQTPRYLIKTRGQQVTLSCSPISGHRSVSWYQQTPGQGLQFLFEYFSETQRNKGNFPGRFSGRQFSNSRSEMNVSTLELGDSALYLCASSLSTPPDTQYFGPGTRLTVL.

J is TRBJ1-5 and V is TRBV28, with D possibly TRBD1 on 5 matching bases. Between the trimmed V and J ends, which lost 1 base and 2 bases, there was a span of 18 bases. Germline V gene data show CDR1 as MDHEN and CDR2 as SYDVKM. The CDR3 runs to 18 residues. The CDR3 sequence: CASSLSGTGVVGNQPQHF. In DNA form, the CDR3 reads TGTGCCAGCAGTTTATCTGGGACGGGGGTAGTGGGCAATCAGCCCCAGCATTTT.

This clonotype was observed at least ten times. The chain uses TRBV2 and TRBJ2-2; 7 bases align to TRBD1. Germline values: CDR1 SNHLY, CDR2 FYNNEI. V gave up 5 bases and J gave up 7 bases; unmatched junction bases: 7. This CDR3 spans 14 amino acids. The CDR3 sequence: CASSHKGAVGELFF. Here the CDR3 DNA reads TGTGCCAGCAGTCATAAGGGGGCTGTCGGGGAGCTGTTTTTT.

This clonotype was counted a few times. The chain employs TRBV7-6 and TRBJ1-4; D is unresolved. The CDR3 loop spans 13 amino acids. CDR1 is SGHVS and CDR2 is FNYEAQ in the germline V gene. Trimming shortened V by 4 bases and J by 8 bases, and 11 bases separated the two germline ends. The CDR3 DNA is TGTGCCAGCAGCTCCGACTTAGGGGAAAAACTGTTTTTT. Encoded protein: CASSSDLGEKLFF.

This clonotype appeared a few times. This chain connects TRBV20-1 to TRBJ2-1; D perhaps matches TRBD2 (5 bases). Trimming left V 7 bases short and J 7 bases short, with 14 bases between. CDR3 length equals 12 residues. The germline gives CDR1 DFQATT, CDR2 SNEGSKA (reference sequence). The CDR3 sequence: CSGEAPGNEQFF. The CDR3 DNA reads as TGCAGTGGGGAAGCTCCGGGGAATGAGCAGTTCTTC.

This chain uses TRBV5-5 with TRBJ1-5; 8 nucleotides align to TRBD1. The germline V gene has CDR1 SGHKS and CDR2 YYEKEE (reference sequence). CDR3 length equals 14 residues. V lost 3 bases and J lost 6; bases outside the gene matches: 5. DNA for the CDR3: TGTGCCAGCAGCTGGGAGGACAGGGTTCAGCCCCAGCATTTT. Translating gives CASSWEDRVQPQHF.

This rearrangement joins TRBV6-1 to TRBJ1-1; possible D gene TRBD1, 5 bases. The germline gives CDR1 MNHNS, CDR2 SASEGT. V lost 6 bases to trimming and J lost 3 bases, with 11 bases between them. The CDR3 is 13 residues long. CDR3 loop: CASSNGADTEAFF. CDR3 bases: TGTGCCAGCAGCAACGGGGCAGACACTGAAGCTTTCTTT.

V and J are TRBV2 and TRBJ1-5, with unresolved D. CDR3 length equals 13 residues. Between the trimmed V and J ends, which lost 8 bases and 4 bases, there was a span of 12 bases. CDR1 is SNHLY and CDR2 is FYNNEI in the germline V gene. The CDR3 DNA reads TGTGCCAGCTCGCCCAAGGAAAATCAGCCCCAGCATTTT. It yields the protein CASSPKENQPQHF. Full variable domain (missing parts from reference TRBV2 and TRBJ1-5): EPEVTQTPSHQVTQMGQEVILRCVPISNHLYFYWYRQILGQKVEFLVSFYNNEISEKSEIFDDQFSVERPDGSNFTLKIRSTKLEDSAMYFCASSPKENQPQHFGDGTRLSIL.

This clonotype was counted many times. The genes are TRBV6-6 and TRBJ2-5; the match to TRBD2 covers 15 bases. Looked up from germline, CDR1 is MNHNY and CDR2 is SVGAGI (reference sequence). V shed 1 base and J 5 bases; nucleotides not matched to a gene: 8. The CDR3 runs 18 residues. CDR3 DNA: TGTGCCAGCAGTTACTTGTGGACTAGCGGGAGGGTTGAGGAGACCCAGTACTTC. Amino acids: CASSYLWTSGRVEETQYF.

The chain has TRBV28 and TRBJ1-1; D remains unclear. Trimming pared 4 bases from V and 11 bases from J, leaving 14 bases between. The CDR3 contains 12 residues. Looked up from germline, CDR1 is MDHEN and CDR2 is SYDVKM. The CDR3 DNA reads TGTGCCAGCAGTTCCGGCCCCAATGCGGCTTTCTTT. It codes for CASSSGPNAAFF.

This chain links TRBV19 with TRBJ1-2, with D possibly matching TRBD1 (6 bases). From germline, CDR1 is LNHDA and CDR2 SQIVND (reference sequence). The CDR3 covers 13 residues. V was trimmed by 7 bases and J by 2 bases, leaving 11 bases between them. In DNA, the CDR3 is TGTGCCAGTAAGAGGACAGAGAACTATGGCTACACCTTC. Protein product: CASKRTENYGYTF.

There are a few counts of this clonotype. The rearrangement links TRBV12-3 or TRBV12-4 to TRBJ1-5, with D possibly being TRBD1 (5 bases). There are 16 residues in the CDR3. V dropped 4 bases and J dropped 0 bases, with 13 bases sitting between them. CDR3 in amino acids: CASSSWGRFSNQPQHF. CDR3 DNA: TGTGCCAGCAGTTCATGGGGACGGTTTAGCAATCAGCCCCAGCATTTT.

The sample holds a few counts of this clonotype. J is TRBJ2-7 and V is TRBV15, with 11 bases lining up with TRBD2. This CDR3 has 15 amino acids. V was clipped by 0 bases and J by 7 bases; unmatched bases: 5. Germline V gene data show CDR1 as LNHNV and CDR2 as YYDKDF (reference sequence). The chain's CDR3 is CATSRELAGVSEQYF. The CDR3 nucleotides read TGTGCCACCAGCAGAGAACTAGCGGGAGTTAGTGAGCAGTACTTC.

The chain has TRBV6-1 and TRBJ2-5; 12 bases align to TRBD1. The V gene end was trimmed by 6 bases and the J gene end by 2 bases; junction bases not matched to a gene: 4. CDR1 is MNHNS, CDR2 SASEGT, per germline. This CDR3 spans 15 amino acids. The CDR3 here is CASRGDRGHQETQYF. The CDR3 DNA reads TGTGCCAGCAGGGGGGACAGGGGGCATCAAGAGACCCAGTACTTC.

This clonotype was seen many times. This chain joins TRBV7-9 and TRBJ1-1, with no clear D. Per the germline V gene, CDR1 is SEHNR and CDR2 is FQNEAQ (reference sequence). Trimming removed 10 bases from V and 0 bases from J, with 9 bases in between. The CDR3 totals 12 residues. CDR3 coding DNA: TGTGCCACCTCCTCCCTGAACACTGAAGCTTTCTTT. Its translation is CATSSLNTEAFF. The full variable domain, rest sourced from reference TRBV7-9 and TRBJ1-1, is DTGVSQNPRHKITKRGQNVTFRCDPISEHNRLYWYRQTLGQGPEFLTYFQNEAQLEKSRLLSDRFSAERPKGSFSTLEIQRTEQGDSAMYLCATSSLNTEAFFGQGTRLTVV.